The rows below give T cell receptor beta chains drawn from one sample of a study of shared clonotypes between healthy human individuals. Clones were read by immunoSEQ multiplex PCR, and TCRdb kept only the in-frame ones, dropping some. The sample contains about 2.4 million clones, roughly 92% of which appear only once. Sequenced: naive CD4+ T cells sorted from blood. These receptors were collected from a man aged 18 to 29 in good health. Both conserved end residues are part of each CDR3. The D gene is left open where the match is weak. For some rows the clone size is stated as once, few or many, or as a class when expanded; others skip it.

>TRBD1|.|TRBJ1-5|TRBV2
TGTGCCAGCAGTTTAGGGACAGGGGGCGGCAATCAGCCCCAGCATTTT
CASSLGTGGGNQPQHF
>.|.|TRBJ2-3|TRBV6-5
TGTGCCAGCAGGAATGCAGGGGCTACGCAGTATTTT
CASRNAGATQYF
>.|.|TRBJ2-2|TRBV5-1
TGCGCCAGCAGCTTGGTGGCGGGGCCTACCGGGGAGCTGTTTTTT
CASSLVAGPTGELFF
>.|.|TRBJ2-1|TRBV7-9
TGTGCCAGCAGCTGGACTTACTCCCAGGGTGAGCAGTTCTTC
CASSWTYSQGEQFF
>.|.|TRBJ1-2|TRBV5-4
TGTGCCAGCGCCCGGGCGGCGGGTGGAGGCTACACCTTC
CASARAAGGGYTF
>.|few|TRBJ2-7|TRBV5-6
TGTGCCAGCAGCTTATTGGACGAGCAGTACTTC
CASSLLDEQYF
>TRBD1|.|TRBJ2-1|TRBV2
TGTGCCAGCAGTGCTCCGGGACAGGGTTCCTACAATGAGCAGTTCTTC
CASSAPGQGSYNEQFF
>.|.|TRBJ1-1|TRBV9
TGTGCCAGCAGCGTAGAAGGGGTCACTGAAGCTTTCTTT
CASSVEGVTEAFF
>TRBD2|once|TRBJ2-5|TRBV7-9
TGTGCCAGCAGCCCCGGGGGACTAGCGGGGAACCAAGAGACCCAGTACTTC
CASSPGGLAGNQETQYF
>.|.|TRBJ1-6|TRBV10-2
TGCGCCAGCAGCCTTGAGGGGAGGAGTTCACCCCTCCACTTT
CASSLEGRSSPLHF
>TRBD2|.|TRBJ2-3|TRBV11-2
TGTGCCAGCAGCTTGAACTCGGGGGGGCTTGATACGCAGTATTTT
CASSLNSGGLDTQYF
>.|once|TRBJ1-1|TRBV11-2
TGTGCCAGCAGCCGCCAGCCGAGCACTGAAGCTTTCTTT
CASSRQPSTEAFF
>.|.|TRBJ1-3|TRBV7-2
TGTGCCAGCAGCTTTGCCGGGTCTGGAAACACCATATATTTT
CASSFAGSGNTIYF
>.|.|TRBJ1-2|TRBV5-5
TGTGCCAGCAGCCGAGGGACTACGGAGTATGGCTACACCTTC
CASSRGTTEYGYTF
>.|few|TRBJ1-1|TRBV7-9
TGTGCCAGCAGCTCTCTTGGGACTGGTTGGAAAGCTTTCTTT
CASSSLGTGWKAFF
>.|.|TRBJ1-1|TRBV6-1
TGTGCCAGCAGTGGTACCGGGACACCAGTCGAAGCTTTCTTT
CASSGTGTPVEAFF
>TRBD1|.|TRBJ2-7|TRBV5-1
TGCGCCAGCAGCTTGGGATTGGACAGGGTAAGCAACGAGCAGTACTTC
CASSLGLDRVSNEQYF
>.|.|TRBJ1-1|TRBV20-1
TGCAGTGCTTGGCTTGACGTGGAAGCTTTCTTT
CSAWLDVEAFF
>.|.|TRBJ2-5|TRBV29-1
TGCAGCGTTGGTCAGGGAGGCAGAGAGACCCAGTACTTC
CSVGQGGRETQYF
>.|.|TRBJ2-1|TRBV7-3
TGTGCCAGCAGCTTAACTGGACTGTCATTCTCCTACAATGAGCAGTTCTTC
CASSLTGLSFSYNEQFF
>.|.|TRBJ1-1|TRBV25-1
TGTGCCAGCAGTGAATCCTGGTCGGGGACTGAAGCTTTCTTT
CASSESWSGTEAFF
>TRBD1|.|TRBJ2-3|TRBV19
TGTGCCAGTAGGGAGACCGGGACAGGATTCACATATACGCAGTATTTT
CASRETGTGFTYTQYF
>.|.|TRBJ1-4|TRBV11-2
TGTGCCAGCAGCGCCCAGGAATCGGCGGGGTTGAAACTGTTTTTT
CASSAQESAGLKLFF
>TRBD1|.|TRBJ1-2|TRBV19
TGTGCCAGTAGTTGGGGACAGGGGAACTATGGCTACACCTTC
CASSWGQGNYGYTF
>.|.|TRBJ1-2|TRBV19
TGTGCCAGTATGTCGGGCGCCAGGGTGGACTATGGCTACACCTTC
CASMSGARVDYGYTF
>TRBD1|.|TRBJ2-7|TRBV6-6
TGTGCCAGCAGGGACAGGGCCGGCGGCGAGCAGTACTTC
CASRDRAGGEQYF
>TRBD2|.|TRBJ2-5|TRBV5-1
TGCGCCAGCAGCTTGGCCCCGACTAGCGGGGAAGAGACCCAGTACTTC
CASSLAPTSGEETQYF
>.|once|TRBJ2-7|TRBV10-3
TGTGCCATCAGGGAGACAGGCACCGAGCAGTACTTC
CAIRETGTEQYF
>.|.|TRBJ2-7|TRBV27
TGTGCCAGCAGGTACCAGCTGTCCTACGAGCAGTACTTC
CASRYQLSYEQYF
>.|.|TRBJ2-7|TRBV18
TGTGCCAGCTCACCACCGTTCCGGGGCGAATACGAGCAGTACTTC
CASSPPFRGEYEQYF
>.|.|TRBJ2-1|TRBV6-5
TGTGCCAGCAGTTACGGGTCGGGGTACAATGAGCAGTTCTTC
CASSYGSGYNEQFF
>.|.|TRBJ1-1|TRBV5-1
TGCGCCAGCAGTGGAGACGGCACTGAAGCTTTCTTT
CASSGDGTEAFF
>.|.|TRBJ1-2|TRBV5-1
TGCGCCAGCAGCTTGACCACTTCAGGGGCGGACTATGGCTACACCTTC
CASSLTTSGADYGYTF
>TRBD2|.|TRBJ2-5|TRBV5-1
TGCGCCAGCACAGATAGCGGGGGGGCCGGGGAGACCCAGTACTTC
CASTDSGGAGETQYF
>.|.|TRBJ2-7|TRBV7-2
TGTGCCAGCAGCTTAGCGGGAGCGAGTTTAAACGAGCAGTACTTC
CASSLAGASLNEQYF
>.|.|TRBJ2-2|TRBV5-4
TGTGCCAGCAGCCCCCCCTCGCGCGGGGACACCGGGGAGCTGTTTTTT
CASSPPSRGDTGELFF
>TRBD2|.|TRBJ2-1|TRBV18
TGTGCCAGCTCCCGGACTAGCGCCTCCTACAATGAGCAGTTCTTC
CASSRTSASYNEQFF
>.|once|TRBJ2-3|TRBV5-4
TGTGCCAGCAGCTTGGGCGGGACAGATACGCAGTATTTT
CASSLGGTDTQYF
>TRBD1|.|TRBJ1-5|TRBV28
TGTGCCAGCAGTTTGCAGGTGCAGGGGGCGCGGCAGCCCCAGCATTTT
CASSLQVQGARQPQHF
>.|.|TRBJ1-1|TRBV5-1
TGCGCCAGCAGCTTGGGCCAGATAATGAACACTGAAGCTTTCTTT
CASSLGQIMNTEAFF
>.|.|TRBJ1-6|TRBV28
TGTGCCAGCAGTTTAACAGAAAATAATTCACCCCTCCACTTT
CASSLTENNSPLHF
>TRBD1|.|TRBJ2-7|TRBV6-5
TGTGCCAGCAGAGCGACAGGGGGTTCCTACGAGCAGTACTTC
CASRATGGSYEQYF
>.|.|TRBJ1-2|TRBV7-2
TGTGCCAGCAGCTTCCGTTGGCAGAACTATGGCTACACCTTC
CASSFRWQNYGYTF
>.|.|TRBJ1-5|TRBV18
TGTGCCAGCTCACTCAACCCTTTGGGGACCAGTCAGCCCCAGCATTTT
CASSLNPLGTSQPQHF
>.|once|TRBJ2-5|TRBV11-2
TGTGCCAGCAGCTTAGTTCGGGACGGCCCAGAGACCCAGTACTTC
CASSLVRDGPETQYF
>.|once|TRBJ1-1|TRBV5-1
TGCGCCAGCAGCGACCAGCGGGGTCCGAACACTGAAGCTTTCTTT
CASSDQRGPNTEAFF
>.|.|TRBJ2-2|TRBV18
TGTGCCAGCTCGCCCCCGGGACCCAGGAACACCGGGGAGCTGTTTTTT
CASSPPGPRNTGELFF
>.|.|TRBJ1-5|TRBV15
TGTGCCACCAGCAGAGTGGCAGGGAAGGAAGGTCAGCCCCAGCATTTT
CATSRVAGKEGQPQHF
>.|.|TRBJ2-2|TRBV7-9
TGTGCCAGCAGCGTAAAGGACCGGAACACCGGGGAGCTGTTTTTT
CASSVKDRNTGELFF
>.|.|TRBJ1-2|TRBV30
TGTGCCTGGAGTTCGGGGGGAGGGTTCTATGGCTACACCTTC
CAWSSGGGFYGYTF
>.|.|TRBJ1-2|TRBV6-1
TGTGCCAGCAACGCCCCGGGACTAGACTATGGCTACACCTTC
CASNAPGLDYGYTF
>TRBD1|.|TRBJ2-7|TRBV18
TGTGCCAGCTCTCTGAGACAGGGGGAGAAGTACGAGCAGTACTTC
CASSLRQGEKYEQYF
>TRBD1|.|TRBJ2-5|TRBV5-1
TGCGCCAGCAGCTCCCTGGGACAGGGGGCAGGAGAGACCCAGTACTTC
CASSSLGQGAGETQYF
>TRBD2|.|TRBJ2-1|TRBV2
TGTGCCACCCGACTAGCGGTCCTATACAATGAGCAGTTCTTC
CATRLAVLYNEQFF
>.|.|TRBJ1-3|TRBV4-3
TGCGCCAGCAGCCAACTTCAGGGATACGGAAACACCATATATTTT
CASSQLQGYGNTIYF